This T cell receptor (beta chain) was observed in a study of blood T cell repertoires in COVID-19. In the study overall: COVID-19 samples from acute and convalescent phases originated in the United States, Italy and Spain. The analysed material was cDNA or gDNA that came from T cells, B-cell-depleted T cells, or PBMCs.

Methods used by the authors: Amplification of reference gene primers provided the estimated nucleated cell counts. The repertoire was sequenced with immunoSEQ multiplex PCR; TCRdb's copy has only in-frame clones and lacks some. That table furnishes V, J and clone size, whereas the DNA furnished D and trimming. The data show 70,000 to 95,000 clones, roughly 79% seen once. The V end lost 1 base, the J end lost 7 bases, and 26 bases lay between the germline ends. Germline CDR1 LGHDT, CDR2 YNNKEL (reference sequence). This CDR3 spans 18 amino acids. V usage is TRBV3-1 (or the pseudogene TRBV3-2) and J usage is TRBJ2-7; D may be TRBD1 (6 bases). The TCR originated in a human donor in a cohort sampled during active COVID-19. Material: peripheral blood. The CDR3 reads CASSQVSPGGSLIREQYF. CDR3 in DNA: TGTGCCAGCAGCCAAGTGAGTCCTGGGGGCTCACTTATCCGGGAGCAGTACTTC.